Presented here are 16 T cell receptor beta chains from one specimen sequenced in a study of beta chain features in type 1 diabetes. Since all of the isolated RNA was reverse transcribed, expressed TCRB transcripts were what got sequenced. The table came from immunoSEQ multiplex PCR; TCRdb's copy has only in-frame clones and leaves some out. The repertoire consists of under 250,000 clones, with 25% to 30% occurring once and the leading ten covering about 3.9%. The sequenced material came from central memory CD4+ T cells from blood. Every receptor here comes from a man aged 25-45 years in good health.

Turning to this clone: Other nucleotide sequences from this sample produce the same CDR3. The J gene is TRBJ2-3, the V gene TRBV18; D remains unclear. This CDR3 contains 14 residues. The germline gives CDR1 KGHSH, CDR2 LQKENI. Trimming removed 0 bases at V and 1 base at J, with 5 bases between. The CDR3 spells CASSPPEGTDTQYF. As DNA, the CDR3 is TGTGCCAGCTCACCACCTGAGGGCACAGATACGCAGTATTTT. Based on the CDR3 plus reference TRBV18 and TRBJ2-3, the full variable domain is NAGVMQNPRHLVRRRGQEARLRCSPMKGHSHVYWYRQLPEEGLKFMVYLQKENIIDESGMPKERFSAEFPKEGPSILRIQQVVRGDSAAYFCASSPPEGTDTQYFGPGTRLTVL.

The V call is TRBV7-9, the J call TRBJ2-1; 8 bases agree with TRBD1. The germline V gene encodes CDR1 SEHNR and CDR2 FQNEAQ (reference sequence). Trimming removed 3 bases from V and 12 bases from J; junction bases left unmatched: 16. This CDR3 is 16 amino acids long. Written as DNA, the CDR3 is TGTGCCAGCAGCTTGGCCGGGACAGGATTAATGATTGGGCAGTTCTTC. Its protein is CASSLAGTGLMIGQFF. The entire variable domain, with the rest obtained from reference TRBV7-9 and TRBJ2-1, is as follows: DTGVSQNPRHKITKRGQNVTFRCDPISEHNRLYWYRQTLGQGPEFLTYFQNEAQLEKSRLLSDRFSAERPKGSFSTLEIQRTEQGDSAMYLCASSLAGTGLMIGQFFGPGTRLTVL.

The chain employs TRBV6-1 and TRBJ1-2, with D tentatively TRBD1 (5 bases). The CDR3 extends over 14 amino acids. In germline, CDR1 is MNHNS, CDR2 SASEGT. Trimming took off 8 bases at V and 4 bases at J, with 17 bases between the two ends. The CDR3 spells CASHLPGFSYGYTF. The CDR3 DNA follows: TGTGCCAGCCACCTTCCAGGGTTTAGCTATGGCTACACCTTC.

CDR3 in DNA: TGTGCCAGCAGCTTAGGGATTTCTTCTAGCACAGATACGCAGTATTTT. It yields the protein CASSLGISSSTDTQYF. This chain uses TRBV7-8 with TRBJ2-3; D not resolved. Deletions cut 1 base from V and 0 bases from J, with 11 bases between. Germline assignment: CDR1 SGHVS and CDR2 FQNEAQ. The CDR3 totals 16 residues.

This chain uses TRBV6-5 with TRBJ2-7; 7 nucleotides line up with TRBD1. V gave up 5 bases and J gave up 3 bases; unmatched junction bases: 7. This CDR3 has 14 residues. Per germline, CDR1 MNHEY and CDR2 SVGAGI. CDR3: CASSIDRDRYEQYF. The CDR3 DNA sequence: TGTGCCAGCAGTATTGACAGGGACCGCTACGAGCAGTACTTC.

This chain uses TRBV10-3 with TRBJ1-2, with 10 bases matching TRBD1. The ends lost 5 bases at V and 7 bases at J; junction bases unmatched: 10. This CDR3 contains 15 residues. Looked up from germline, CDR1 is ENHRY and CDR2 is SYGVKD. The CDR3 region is CAISSGTGVAGGYTF. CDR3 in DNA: TGTGCCATCAGTTCCGGGACAGGGGTAGCGGGTGGCTACACCTTC.

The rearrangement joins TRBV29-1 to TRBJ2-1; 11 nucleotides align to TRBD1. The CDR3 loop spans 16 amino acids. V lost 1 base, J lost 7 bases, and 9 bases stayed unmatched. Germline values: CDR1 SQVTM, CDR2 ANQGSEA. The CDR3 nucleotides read TGCAGCGTTGAAGGGATCCGGGACAGGGGGGTAAATGAGCAGTTCTTC. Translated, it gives CSVEGIRDRGVNEQFF.

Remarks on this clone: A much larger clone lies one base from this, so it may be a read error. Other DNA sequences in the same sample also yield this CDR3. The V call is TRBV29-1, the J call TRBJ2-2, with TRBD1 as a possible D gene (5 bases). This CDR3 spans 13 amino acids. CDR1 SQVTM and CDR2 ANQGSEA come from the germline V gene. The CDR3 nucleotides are TGCAGCGGTGAAGGGGTGGGGACCGGGGAGCTGTTTTTT. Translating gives CSGEGVGTGELFF.

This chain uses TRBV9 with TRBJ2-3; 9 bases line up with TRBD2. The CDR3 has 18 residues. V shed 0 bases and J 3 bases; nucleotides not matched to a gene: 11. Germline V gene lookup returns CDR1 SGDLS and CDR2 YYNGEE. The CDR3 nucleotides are TGTGCCAGCAGCGTAGGAGGAGGGCGGGAGGGCCATACAGATACGCAGTATTTT. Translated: CASSVGGGREGHTDTQYF.

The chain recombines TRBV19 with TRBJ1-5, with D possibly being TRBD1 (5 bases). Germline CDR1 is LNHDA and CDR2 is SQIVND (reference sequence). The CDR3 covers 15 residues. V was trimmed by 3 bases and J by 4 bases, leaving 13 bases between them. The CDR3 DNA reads TGTGCCAGTAGTATGCGGGGCGGCAGGAATCAGCCCCAGCATTTT. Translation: CASSMRGGRNQPQHF.

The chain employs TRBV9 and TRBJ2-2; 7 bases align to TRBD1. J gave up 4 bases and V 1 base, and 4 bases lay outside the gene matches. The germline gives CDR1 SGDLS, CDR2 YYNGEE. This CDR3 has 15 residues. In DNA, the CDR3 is TGTGCCAGCAGCGTATTTGCAGGGGGCACCGGGGAGCTGTTTTTT. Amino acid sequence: CASSVFAGGTGELFF.

The CDR3 region is CASSEESGTFRETQYF. In DNA, the CDR3 is TGTGCCAGCAGTGAAGAAAGCGGCACGTTTAGGGAGACCCAGTACTTC. This sequence joins TRBV2 and TRBJ2-5; D might be TRBD2 (5 bases). Germline V CDR1 and CDR2: SNHLY, FYNNEI. This CDR3 has 16 amino acids. Trimming removed 1 base at V and 5 bases at J, with 17 bases between.

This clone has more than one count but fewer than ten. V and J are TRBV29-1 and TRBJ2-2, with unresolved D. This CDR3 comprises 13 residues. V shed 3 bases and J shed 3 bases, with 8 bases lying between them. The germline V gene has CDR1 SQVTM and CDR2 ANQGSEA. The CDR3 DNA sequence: TGCAGCGTTGATTCGGGTTACACCGGGGAGCTGTTTTTT. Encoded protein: CSVDSGYTGELFF.

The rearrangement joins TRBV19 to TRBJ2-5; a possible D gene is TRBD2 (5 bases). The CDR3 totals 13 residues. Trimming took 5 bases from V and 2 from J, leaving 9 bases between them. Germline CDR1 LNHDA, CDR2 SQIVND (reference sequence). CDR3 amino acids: CASSSPGQETQYF. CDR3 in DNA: TGTGCCAGTAGTTCCCCGGGACAAGAGACCCAGTACTTC. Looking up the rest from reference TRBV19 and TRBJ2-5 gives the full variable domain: DGGITQSPKYLFRKEGQNVTLSCEQNLNHDAMYWYRQDPGQGLRLIYYSQIVNDFQKGDIAEGYSVSREKKESFPLTVTSAQKNPTAFYLCASSSPGQETQYFGPGTRLLVL.

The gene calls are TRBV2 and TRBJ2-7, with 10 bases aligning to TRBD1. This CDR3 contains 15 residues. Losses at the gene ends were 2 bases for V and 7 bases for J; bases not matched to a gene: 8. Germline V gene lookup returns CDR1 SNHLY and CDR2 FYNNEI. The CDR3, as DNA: TGTGCCAGCAGTGAACTCGGGACAGGGGTTGGTGAGCAGTACTTC. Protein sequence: CASSELGTGVGEQYF.

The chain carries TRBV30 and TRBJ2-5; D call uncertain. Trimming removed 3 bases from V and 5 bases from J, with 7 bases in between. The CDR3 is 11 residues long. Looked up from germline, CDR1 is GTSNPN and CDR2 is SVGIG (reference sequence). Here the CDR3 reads CAWSETETQYF. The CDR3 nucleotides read TGTGCCTGGAGCGAGACGGAGACCCAGTACTTC.